This T cell receptor (beta chain) was captured by sequencing in a study of post-analysis software for immune sequencing data. Study in general: Clinical courses comprised relapsing-remitting, secondary progressive and progressive-relapsing multiple sclerosis. General observations from the study: Comparison of patients with controls showed a handful of TRBV segments more frequent in patients, TRBV5-6, TRBV5-1 and TRBV20-1 among them. Versus controls, multiple sclerosis patients showed significantly lower diversity (normalized Chao1). With F measure, samples from one preparation batch clustered together strongly.

Turning to this clonotype: Its antigen remains unidentified.

With 1 base removed from V and 4 bases from J, the gap between germline ends came to 16 bases. The CDR3 has 15 amino acids. Germline V lookup: CDR1 DFQATT, CDR2 SNEGSKA (reference sequence). Included in the TCR beta cDNA libraries were unique molecular identifiers. Input of about 0.95 to 10 million T cells yielded roughly 530,000 cDNA molecules. MiXCR, run by TCRdb on the PCR reads, gives a single entry per CDR3 protein. This sample has a few hundred thousand distinct CDR3 sequences, with 39% found just once. Material: blood. The genes are TRBV20-1 and TRBJ1-2; no reliable D call. This TCR came from a girl aged 2 to 9 with multiple sclerosis. The CDR3 DNA follows: TGCAGTGCTAGAGGCTCGTCCGGGGTGGGCTATGGCTACACCTTC. This encodes CSARGSSGVGYGYTF.